This TCR beta chain was found in a study of blood T cell repertoires in COVID-19. Across the whole study: T cells, B-cell-depleted T cells, or PBMCs supplied cDNA or gDNA.

This clone was found a few times. Authors' processing steps: Estimated nucleated cell counts came from reference gene primer amplification. The method was immunoSEQ multiplex PCR; TCRdb's version includes in-frame clones alone and lacks a portion of them. V and J calls and clone size are as listed in that table; D and trimming were resolved from the DNA. Among 40,000 or so clones listed, around 85% were seen once. Trimming cost V 3 bases and J 0 bases, with 14 bases left between them. The germline gives CDR1 LGHNA, CDR2 YSLEER. This CDR3 contains 17 residues. Input material: peripheral blood. V is TRBV4-3 and J is TRBJ1-4, with D hard to call. The receptor was isolated from a human donor in a cohort sampled during active COVID-19. CDR3 bases: TGCGCCAGCAGCCAGAGGGCCGGGCGGTCAACTAATGAAAAACTGTTTTTT. Its protein is CASSQRAGRSTNEKLFF.